The 8 T cell receptor beta chains below were found in one sample sequenced in a study of molecular identifiers for immune sequencing clone quantification. Via MiXCR, TCRdb re-called the PCR reads, giving one row per CDR3 protein. The sample lists about half a million distinct CDR3 sequences; under 30% were seen once. The sequenced sample was naive CD8+ T cells from blood, with Jurkat cell RNA spiked in. Subset: FACS-sorted CD8+CD4-CCR7+CD45RA+ naive T cells. These receptors were collected from a human donor in good health. Some libraries in this study had Jurkat cell RNA spiked in.

This clonotype was seen a handful of times. The rearrangement links TRBV6-2 or TRBV6-3 to TRBJ1-5, with 8 bases fitting TRBD1. Per germline, CDR1 MNHEY and CDR2 SVGEGT. J lost 2 bases, V lost 0 bases, and 9 bases had no gene match. The CDR3 covers 18 residues. This CDR3 is CASSYSDRGGFGNQPQHF. The CDR3 region has the DNA TGTGCCAGCAGTTACTCAGACAGGGGAGGCTTCGGCAATCAGCCCCAGCATTTT.

This clonotype was observed many times. An end of the junction does not agree with germline; a read error may underlie this. CDR3 in DNA: TGTGCCAGTCAACAGGGGGCATCTGTTAACTTC. Its translation is CASQQGASVNF. The genes are TRBV19 and TRBJ2-7; TRBD1 matches at 9 bases. This CDR3 contains 11 residues. CDR1 and CDR2 (germline): LNHDA, SQIVND (reference sequence).

This clonotype was recorded many times. The chain is built from TRBV12-5 and TRBJ1-5; D perhaps matches TRBD1 (6 bases). Germline CDR1 is LGHNT and CDR2 is FRNRAP. V was trimmed by 3 bases and J by 3 bases, leaving 18 bases between them. The CDR3 has 17 amino acids. CDR3 protein: CASGFMTGRGDNQPQHF. CDR3 in DNA: TGTGCTAGTGGTTTCATGACAGGTAGAGGGGACAATCAGCCCCAGCATTTT. Variable domain in full (rest from reference TRBV12-5 and TRBJ1-5): DARVTQTPRHKVTEMGQEVTMRCQPILGHNTVFWYRQTMMQGLELLAYFRNRAPLDDSGMPKDRFSAEMPDATLATLKIQPSEPRDSAVYFCASGFMTGRGDNQPQHFGDGTRLSIL.

A note on this clonotype: This could be a read error, since a much larger clone is one nucleotide away. The chain links TRBV9 to TRBJ2-5, with D perhaps TRBD2 (5 bases). The CDR3 covers 15 residues. Germline CDR1 is SGDLS and CDR2 is YYNGEE. V shed 3 bases and J shed 3 bases, with 15 bases lying between them. The CDR3 region is CASSEEPGSKETQYF. Here the CDR3 DNA reads TGTGCCAGCAGCGAGGAGCCGGGAAGCAAAGAGACCCAGTACTTC. The variable domain in full, completed from reference TRBV9 and TRBJ2-5, reads DSGVTQTPKHLITATGQRVTLRCSPRSGDLSVYWYQQSLDQGLQFLIQYYNGEERAKGNILERFSAQQFPDLHSELNLSSLELGDSALYFCASSEEPGSKETQYFGPGTRLLVL.

The rearrangement uses TRBV7-9 and TRBJ2-7; TRBD2 is a possible D gene (5 bases). Germline CDR1 and CDR2: SEHNR and FQNEAQ (reference sequence). With 5 bases removed from V and 5 bases from J, the gap between germline ends came to 19 bases. The CDR3 is 15 residues long. The DNA for the CDR3 is TGTGCCAGCAGCCCCGGGATTTCCTCCGTCGACGAGCAGTACTTC. It specifies CASSPGISSVDEQYF.

This clonotype was seen just once. A much more abundant neighbour one base away suggests this may be a read error. The rearrangement uses TRBV24-1 and TRBJ2-1, with D uncertain. The ends were cut back, 9 bases at V and 0 bases at J, with 14 bases in the middle. The germline gives CDR1 KGHDR, CDR2 SFDVKD. CDR3 length: 15 amino acids. CDR3 amino acids: CATGVGQSSYNEQFF. For the CDR3, the DNA is TGTGCCACCGGCGTAGGGCAAAGCTCCTACAATGAGCAGTTCTTC.

This clonotype has a count of ten or more. The V call is TRBV7-9, the J call TRBJ2-7; D remains unclear. The V gene's germline CDR1 is SEHNR and CDR2 FQNEAQ (reference sequence). This CDR3 contains 15 residues. Trimming cost V 4 bases and J 4 bases, with 17 bases left between them. CDR3 in DNA: TGTGCCAGCAGCTCTGGTCCCGCTACCCAGTACGAGCAGTACTTC. Its protein is CASSSGPATQYEQYF.

Comments on this clonotype: This may come from a read error, since a much larger clone is one base off. The V and J genes are TRBV6-1 and TRBJ1-1, with TRBD1 as a possible D gene (5 bases). Per the germline V gene, CDR1 is MNHNS and CDR2 is SASEGT. The CDR3 has 14 residues. The CDR3 DNA sequence: TGTGCCAGCAGTATGGGGGATTTTAACACTGAAGCTTCCTTT. It encodes CASSMGDFNTEASF.